This TCR beta chain was observed in a study of shared clonotypes between healthy human individuals. Regarding the study as a whole: Donor scarcity curtailed the genetic and exposure-history diversity represented herein.

The CDR3 is 16 amino acids. V lost 0 bases, J lost 2 bases, and 5 bases stayed unmatched. Germline CDR1 and CDR2: SGHAT and FQNNGV. Deep level was the assay's run setting. TCRdb's table, derived via immunoSEQ multiplex PCR, lists solely in-frame clones and lacks some. The sample carries some 500,000 clones, 75% to 80% recorded once. Comments on this clone: The target antigen is unknown.

The chain links TRBV11-2 to TRBJ2-7; TRBD1 agrees at 9 bases. This TCR came from a woman between 35 and 50 years old in good health. Some clones in this sample may be carry-over from other donors' samples. Specimen: PBMCs. CDR3 coding DNA: TGTGCCAGCAGCTTAGAAGGGACAGGGAGTACCTACGAGCAGTACTTC. It yields the protein CASSLEGTGSTYEQYF. The full variable domain, in which reference TRBV11-2 and TRBJ2-7 provide the parts outside the CDR3, is EAGVAQSPRYKIIEKRQSVAFWCNPISGHATLYWYQQILGQGPKLLIQFQNNGVVDDSQLPKDRFSAERLKGVDSTLKIQPAKLEDSAVYLCASSLEGTGSTYEQYFGPGTRLTVT.